This T cell receptor (beta chain) was observed in a study of control samples from healthy donors and cancer patients. Germline V lookup: CDR1 SGDLS, CDR2 YYNGEE. CDR3 size: 15 residues. V was clipped by 1 base and J by 7 bases, with 14 bases between them. Assay used: immunoSEQ multiplex PCR; TCRdb lists only in-frame clones, some missing. The sample carries some 120,000 clones, more than 75% recorded once. The gene calls are TRBV9 and TRBJ1-4; the D gene is possibly TRBD1 (5 bases). This TCR came from a woman aged 70-85 years in good health. Sequenced: blood. In DNA form, the CDR3 reads TGTGCCAGCAGCGTAACAGGAGTACTGGGTGAAAAACTGTTTTTT. It translates to CASSVTGVLGEKLFF. Complete variable domain (other parts from reference TRBV9 and TRBJ1-4): DSGVTQTPKHLITATGQRVTLRCSPRSGDLSVYWYQQSLDQGLQFLIQYYNGEERAKGNILERFSAQQFPDLHSELNLSSLELGDSALYFCASSVTGVLGEKLFFGSGTQLSVL.